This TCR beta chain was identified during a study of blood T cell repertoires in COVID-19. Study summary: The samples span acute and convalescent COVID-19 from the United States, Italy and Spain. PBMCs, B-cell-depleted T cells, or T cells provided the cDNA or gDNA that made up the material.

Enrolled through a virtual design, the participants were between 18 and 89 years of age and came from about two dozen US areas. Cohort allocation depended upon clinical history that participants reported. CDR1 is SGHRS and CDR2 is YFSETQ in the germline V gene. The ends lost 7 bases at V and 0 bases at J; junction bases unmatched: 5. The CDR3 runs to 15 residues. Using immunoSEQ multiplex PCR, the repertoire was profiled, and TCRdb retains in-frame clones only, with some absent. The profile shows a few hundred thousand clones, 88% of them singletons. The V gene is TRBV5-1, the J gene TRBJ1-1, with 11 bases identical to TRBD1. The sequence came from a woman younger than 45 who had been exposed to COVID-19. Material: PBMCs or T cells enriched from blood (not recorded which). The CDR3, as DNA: TGCGCCAGCCGGACAGGGGGCGCCTTGAACACTGAAGCTTTCTTT. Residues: CASRTGGALNTEAFF.